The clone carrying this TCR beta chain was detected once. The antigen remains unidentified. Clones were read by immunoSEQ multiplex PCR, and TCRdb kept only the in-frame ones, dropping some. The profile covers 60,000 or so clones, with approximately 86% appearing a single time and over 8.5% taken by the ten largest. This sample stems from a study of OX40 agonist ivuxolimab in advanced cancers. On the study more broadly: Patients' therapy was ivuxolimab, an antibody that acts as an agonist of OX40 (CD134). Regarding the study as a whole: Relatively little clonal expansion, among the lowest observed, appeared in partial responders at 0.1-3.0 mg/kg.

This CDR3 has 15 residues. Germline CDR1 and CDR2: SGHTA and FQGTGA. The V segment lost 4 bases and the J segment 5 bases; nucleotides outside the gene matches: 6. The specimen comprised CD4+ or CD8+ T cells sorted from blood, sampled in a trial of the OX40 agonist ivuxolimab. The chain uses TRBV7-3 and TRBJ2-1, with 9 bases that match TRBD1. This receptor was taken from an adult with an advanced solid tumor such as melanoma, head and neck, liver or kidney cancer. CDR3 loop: CASSSDRGWDNEQFF. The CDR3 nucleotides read TGTGCCAGCAGCTCGGACAGGGGATGGGACAATGAGCAGTTCTTC.